This T cell receptor beta chain was identified in a study of graft-versus-host responses after intestinal transplantation. This CDR3 comprises 15 residues. V dropped 6 bases and J dropped 3 bases, with 18 bases sitting between them. Looked up from germline, CDR1 is WSHSY and CDR2 is SAAADI. The assay was immunoSEQ multiplex PCR, and TCRdb's table has in-frame clones only and misses some. The sample carries approximately 40,000 clones, about 89% recorded once. The TCR originated in a human patient who received an intestinal transplant, so some T cells may come from the graft donor. The chain carries TRBV10-2 and TRBJ2-7, with TRBD1 as a possible D gene (6 bases). The sequencing here drew on PBMCs, taken 300 to 320 days after intestinal transplant. The CDR3 spells CASRTGEVVNYEQYF. The CDR3 DNA follows: TGCGCCAGCAGGACAGGAGAGGTGGTGAACTACGAGCAGTACTTC.